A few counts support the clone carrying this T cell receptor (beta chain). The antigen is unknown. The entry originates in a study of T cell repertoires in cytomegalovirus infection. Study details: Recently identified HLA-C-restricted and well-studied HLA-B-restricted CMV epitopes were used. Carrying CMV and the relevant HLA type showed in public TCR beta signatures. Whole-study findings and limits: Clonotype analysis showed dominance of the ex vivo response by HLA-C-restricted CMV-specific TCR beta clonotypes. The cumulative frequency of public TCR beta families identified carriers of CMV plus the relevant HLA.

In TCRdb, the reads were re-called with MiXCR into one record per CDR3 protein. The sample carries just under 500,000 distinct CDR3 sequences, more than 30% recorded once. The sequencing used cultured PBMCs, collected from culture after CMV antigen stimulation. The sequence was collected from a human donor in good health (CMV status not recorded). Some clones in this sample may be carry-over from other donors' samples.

The CDR3 here is CSAPGQGPGSGYNEQFF. CDR3 coding DNA: TGCAGTGCTCCGGGACAGGGACCGGGATCCGGGTACAATGAGCAGTTCTTC. V usage is TRBV20-1 and J usage is TRBJ2-1; 9 nucleotides match TRBD1. V lost 5 bases to trimming and J lost 4 bases; unmatched junction nucleotides: 15. CDR1 and CDR2 from the germline V gene are DFQATT and SNEGSKA (reference sequence). This CDR3 is built from 17 residues.